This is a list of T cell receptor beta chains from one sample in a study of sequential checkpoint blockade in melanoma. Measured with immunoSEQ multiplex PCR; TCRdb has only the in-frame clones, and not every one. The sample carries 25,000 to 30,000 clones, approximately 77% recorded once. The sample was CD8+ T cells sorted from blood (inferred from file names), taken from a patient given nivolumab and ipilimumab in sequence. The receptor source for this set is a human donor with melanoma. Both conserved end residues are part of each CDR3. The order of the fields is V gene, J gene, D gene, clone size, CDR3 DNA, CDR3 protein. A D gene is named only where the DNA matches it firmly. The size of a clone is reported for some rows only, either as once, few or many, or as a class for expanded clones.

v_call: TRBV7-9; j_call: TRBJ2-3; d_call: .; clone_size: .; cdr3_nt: TGTGCCAGCAGCTTAGCCCTTTCAGATACGCAGTATTTT; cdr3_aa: CASSLALSDTQYF
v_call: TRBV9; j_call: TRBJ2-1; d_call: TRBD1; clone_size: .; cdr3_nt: TGTGCCAGCAGCCCACCGACAGGGGCGAGCTCCTACAATGAGCAGTTCTTC; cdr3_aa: CASSPPTGASSYNEQFF
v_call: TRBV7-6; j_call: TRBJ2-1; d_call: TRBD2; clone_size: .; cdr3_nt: TGTGCCAGCAGCTTACGGCGGGGGGTCAACAATGAGCAGTTCTTC; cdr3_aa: CASSLRRGVNNEQFF
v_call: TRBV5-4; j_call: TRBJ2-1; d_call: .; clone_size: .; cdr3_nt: TGTGCCAGCAGCGCCGCGGGCGGGCTCGATGAGCAGTTCTTC; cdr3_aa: CASSAAGGLDEQFF
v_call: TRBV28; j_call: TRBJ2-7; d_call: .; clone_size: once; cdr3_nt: TGTGCCAGCCAGACACTCCCCTACGAGCAGTACTTC; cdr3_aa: CASQTLPYEQYF
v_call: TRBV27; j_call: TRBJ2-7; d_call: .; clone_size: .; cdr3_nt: TGTGCCAGCAGTTTATCTGGCAGTGGCTACGAGCAGTACTTC; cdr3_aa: CASSLSGSGYEQYF
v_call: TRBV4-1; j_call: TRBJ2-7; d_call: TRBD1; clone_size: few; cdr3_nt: TGCGCCAGCAGCCAAACTCCGGGACAGCTCTACGAGCAGTACTTC; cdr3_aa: CASSQTPGQLYEQYF
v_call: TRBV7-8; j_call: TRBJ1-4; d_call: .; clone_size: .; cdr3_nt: TGTGCCAGCAGCCTTTACTCCAGGGTTAATGAAAAACTGTTTTTT; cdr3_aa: CASSLYSRVNEKLFF
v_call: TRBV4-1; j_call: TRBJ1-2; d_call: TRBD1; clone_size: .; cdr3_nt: TGCGCCAGCAGCCAAGGGGACAGGGGAGAGGGCTACACCTTC; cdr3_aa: CASSQGDRGEGYTF
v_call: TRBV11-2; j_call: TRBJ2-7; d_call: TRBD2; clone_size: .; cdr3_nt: TGTGCCAGCAGCTTGGGACTAGCGGGGTCCTACGAGCAGTACTTC; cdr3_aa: CASSLGLAGSYEQYF
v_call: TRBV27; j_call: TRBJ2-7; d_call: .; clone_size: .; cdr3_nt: TGTGCCAGCAAGGCCGGGTCCTACGAGCAGTACTTC; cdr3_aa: CASKAGSYEQYF
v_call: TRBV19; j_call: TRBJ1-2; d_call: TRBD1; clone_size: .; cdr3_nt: TGTGCCAGTAGCCCCGGGACAGACTATGGCTACACCTTC; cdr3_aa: CASSPGTDYGYTF
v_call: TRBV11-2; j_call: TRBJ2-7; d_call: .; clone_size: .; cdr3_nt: TGTGCCAGCAGCGCGGGGCTCTCCTACGAGCAGTACTTC; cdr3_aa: CASSAGLSYEQYF
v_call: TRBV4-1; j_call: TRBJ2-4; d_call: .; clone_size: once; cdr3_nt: TGCGCCAGCAGCCAAGGGCAGGGTGGCATTCAGTACTTC; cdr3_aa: CASSQGQGGIQYF
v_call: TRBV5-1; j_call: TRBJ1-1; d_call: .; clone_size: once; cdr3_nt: TGCGCCAGCAGCTTGACCACATACACTGAAGCTTTCTTT; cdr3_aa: CASSLTTYTEAFF
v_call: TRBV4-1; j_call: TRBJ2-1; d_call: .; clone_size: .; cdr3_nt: TGCGCCAGCAGCGTCAGGGTTGGCAATGAGCAGTTCTTC; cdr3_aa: CASSVRVGNEQFF
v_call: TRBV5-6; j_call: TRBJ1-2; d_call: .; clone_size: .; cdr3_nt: TGTGCCAGCAGCTTGGCGGCAGGGGATGGCTACACCTTC; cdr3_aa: CASSLAAGDGYTF